This T cell receptor beta chain was recorded in a study of cytotoxic CD8 clonotypes in ibrutinib-treated CLL. Study results and caveats: The clonality went up when patients responded to ibrutinib and dropped back toward baseline at progression.

Data came from immunoSEQ multiplex PCR; TCRdb stores just in-frame clones and leaves some out. Here the sample spans some 310,000 clones, 70% to 80% being singletons. This clone was seen a single time. Its specificity is not known. This material consisted of PBMCs, taken before ibrutinib treatment. This TCR was recovered from a human donor with chronic lymphocytic leukemia.

The CDR3 nucleotides are TGTGCCAGCAGCTGGAGTCCGACGCAGGGTCTGGGTATATACGAGCAGTACTTC. Its protein is CASSWSPTQGLGIYEQYF. This chain uses TRBV11-2 with TRBJ2-7; tentative D call: TRBD1 (5 bases). CDR1 is SGHAT, CDR2 FQNNGV, per germline. The CDR3 sequence is 18 residues long. Trimming took off 4 bases at V and 4 bases at J, with 26 bases between the two ends.